This section outlines one T cell receptor (beta chain) sequence together with its context. The target antigen is unknown. The germline V gene has CDR1 MDHEN and CDR2 SYDVKM. The CDR3 is 15 amino acids. V lost 7 bases and J lost 3, with 16 bases in between. The data were produced by immunoSEQ multiplex PCR, yet TCRdb's version contains in-frame clones alone and is incomplete. The sample holds some 32,000 clones, 65% to 75% seen once. This record belongs to a study of radiotherapy plus CTLA-4 blockade in lung cancer. Study outcomes and limitations: Radiotherapy was combined with ipilimumab, and tumor-derived TCR clones then expanded in blood.

Patients in the study, people with chemo-refractory metastatic non-small-cell lung cancer, received focal radiation plus ipilimumab CTLA-4 blockade. This TCR was sampled from a human donor with non-small cell lung cancer who had stable disease on radiotherapy plus ipilimumab. The material was peripheral blood, obtained from a patient treated with radiotherapy plus ipilimumab. The chain carries TRBV28 and TRBJ1-5; TRBD1 might be the D (5 bases). The CDR3 loop reads CASTPWGGTNQPQHF. The CDR3 bases are TGTGCCAGCACCCCCTGGGGAGGGACCAATCAGCCCCAGCATTTT. The full variable domain, in which reference TRBV28 and TRBJ1-5 provide the parts outside the CDR3, is DVKVTQSSRYLVKRTGEKVFLECVQDMDHENMFWYRQDPGLGLRLIYFSYDVKMKEKGDIPEGYSVSREKKERFSLILESASTNQTSMYLCASTPWGGTNQPQHFGDGTRLSIL.